A selection of T cell receptor beta chains follows, all from one sample in a study of blood T cell repertoires in COVID-19. The protocol was immunoSEQ multiplex PCR, while the TCRdb copy is restricted to in-frame clones and leaves out a portion. The sample consists of 100,000 to 150,000 clones, 75% to 90% of them appearing once. Sequenced: peripheral blood. The receptors were sampled from a middle-aged man with active or convalescent COVID-19. Both conserved end residues are part of each CDR3. D genes are given only for firm matches. Size tells how often a clone was seen (once, few, many) or the class of an expanded clone, and some rows leave it out.

clone size | D gene | J gene | V gene | CDR3 DNA | CDR3 protein
once | TRBD1 | TRBJ1-2 | TRBV13 | TGTGCCAGCAGCTCGATACAGGGGGCTGGGTATGGCTACACCTTC | CASSSIQGAGYGYTF
. | . | TRBJ2-2 | TRBV11-2 | TGTGCCAGCAGCTTGAGGCCCCAAGTAGGCACCGGGGAGCTGTTTTTT | CASSLRPQVGTGELFF
. | . | TRBJ1-1 | TRBV6-4 | TGTGCCAGCAGTGACTCAATGCGGACTTCAACGGCTGAAGCTTTCTTT | CASSDSMRTSTAEAFF
. | TRBD2 | TRBJ2-1 | TRBV5-1 | TGCGCCAGCAGTCCTGGGGCGGGAGATAATACAGTTAATGAGCAGTTCTTC | CASSPGAGDNTVNEQFF
once | . | TRBJ1-3 | TRBV5-1 | TGCGCCAGCAGCTTGGGCCAGGCCAACTCTGGAAACACCATATATTTT | CASSLGQANSGNTIYF
. | TRBD1 | TRBJ1-1 | TRBV28 | TGTGCCAGCAGTACGACAGGGGGGGTCTGGGCAGCTTTCTTT | CASSTTGGVWAAFF
once | . | TRBJ1-3 | TRBV7-2 | TGTGCCAGCAGCTTAAGCCCCCTAGGGCAGGGGATCGACACCATATATTTT | CASSLSPLGQGIDTIYF
. | . | TRBJ2-7 | TRBV27 | TGTGCCAGCCCCGGAGGAGTATTTACCTACGAGCAGTACTTC | CASPGGVFTYEQYF
. | TRBD1 | TRBJ2-7 | TRBV6-1 | TGTGCCAGCAGTGAAACCGGGACAGGGGCTGCCGAGCAGTACTTC | CASSETGTGAAEQYF
once | . | TRBJ1-4 | TRBV4-3 | TGCGCCAGCAGCCAAGTATTTGGGAGTCTTGAAAAACTGTTTTTT | CASSQVFGSLEKLFF
. | TRBD1 | TRBJ2-6 | TRBV5-6 | TGTGCCAGCGGACAGGGATCCGGGGCCAACGTCCTGACTTTC | CASGQGSGANVLTF
. | . | TRBJ2-1 | TRBV7-2 | TGTGCCAGCAGTAGTCCCAGGCCCACACACAATGAGCAGTTCTTC | CASSSPRPTHNEQFF
. | TRBD2 | TRBJ2-3 | TRBV10-2 | TGCGCCACCTTACCACTAGCGCGGGCCGATACGCAGTATTTT | CATLPLARADTQYF
. | . | TRBJ1-5 | TRBV12-3/TRBV12-4 | TGTGCCAGCAGTTTGTCAGACAATCAGCCCCAGCATTTT | CASSLSDNQPQHF
. | TRBD1 | TRBJ1-4 | TRBV4-1 | TGCGCCAGCAGCCAACTAAGGACAGGGACCGAAACACTGTTTTTT | CASSQLRTGTETLFF
. | . | TRBJ2-7 | TRBV30 | TGTGCCTGGAGTGCAAACTACGAGCAGTACTTC | CAWSANYEQYF
. | TRBD2 | TRBJ2-3 | TRBV15 | TGTGCCACCAGCAGATTGGGATACGGGAGGGGCACAGATACGCAGTATTTT | CATSRLGYGRGTDTQYF
. | . | TRBJ2-7 | TRBV15 | TGTGCCACCAGCAGAGAAAATAGGGCCGGGGTTACGCACTTC | CATSRENRAGVTHF
. | . | TRBJ2-1 | TRBV28 | TGTGCCAGCAGGAATGCCGGGACCTACAATGAGCAGTTCTTC | CASRNAGTYNEQFF
once | . | TRBJ2-2 | TRBV19 | TGTGCCAGTAGTAGGCAAGGGGCGAACACCGGGGAGCTGTTTTTT | CASSRQGANTGELFF
. | . | TRBJ2-5 | TRBV2 | TGTGCCAGCACCGAAGGGGCACCGCAAGAGACCCAGTACTTC | CASTEGAPQETQYF
. | . | TRBJ1-5 | TRBV7-6 | TGTGCCAGCAGCTTAGTTATGTCAGACTATTCCCCCCAGCATTTT | CASSLVMSDYSPQHF
. | TRBD1 | TRBJ1-2 | TRBV5-1 | TGCGCCAGCAGCGGGCCGGGACAGGGGGTAGATGGCTACACCTTC | CASSGPGQGVDGYTF
. | TRBD1 | TRBJ1-5 | TRBV19 | TGTGCCAGTAGTATCTCGACAGGGGTTCAGCCCCAGCATTTT | CASSISTGVQPQHF
. | TRBD2 | TRBJ2-3 | TRBV7-6 | TGTGCCAGCAGCTTAGCGGGACTAGCTAGCACAGATACGCAGTATTTT | CASSLAGLASTDTQYF
few | . | TRBJ2-1 | TRBV7-9 | TGTGCCAGCAGCAAGGCTAGTACCTACAATGAGCAGTTCTTC | CASSKASTYNEQFF
. | . | TRBJ1-1 | TRBV6-2/TRBV6-3 | TGTGCCAGCAGACCTATTCAGGAAATAAGTGAAGCTTTCTTT | CASRPIQEISEAFF
. | . | TRBJ1-5 | TRBV5-6 | TGTGCCAGCAGCTTGGCGGGGGGCGCTTCTGTCCAGCCCCAGCATTTT | CASSLAGGASVQPQHF
. | TRBD2 | TRBJ2-1 | TRBV16 | TGTGCCAGCAGCCAATCGGCTAGCGGGAGTGGGTACAATGAGCAGTTCTTC | CASSQSASGSGYNEQFF
. | . | TRBJ1-1 | TRBV19 | TGTGCCAGTAGTAAAGGGACACCCATGAACACTGAAGCTTTCTTT | CASSKGTPMNTEAFF
. | TRBD2 | TRBJ2-1 | TRBV9 | TGTGCCAGCAGCGTCCTTCCAACTAGCGCTGAGCAGTTCTTC | CASSVLPTSAEQFF
. | TRBD1 | TRBJ1-2 | TRBV4-1 | TGCGCCAGCAGCCAGACTATGACGGACAGGGCCAACACCTTC | CASSQTMTDRANTF
. | . | TRBJ2-3 | TRBV3-1/TRBV3-2 | TGTGCCAGCAGCCAAGGGGGCAGGCTGGGCCCAACCACAGATACGCAGTATTTT | CASSQGGRLGPTTDTQYF
. | . | TRBJ2-5 | TRBV2 | TGTGCCAGCCAGGGGCAGGGTGAGACCCAGTACTTC | CASQGQGETQYF
. | TRBD2 | TRBJ2-7 | TRBV5-1 | TGCGCCAGCAGCGTCGGCGGACTAGCGGGGGCCGCCTCCTACGAGCAGTACTTC | CASSVGGLAGAASYEQYF
. | TRBD1 | TRBJ1-1 | TRBV19 | TGTGCCAGTAGTATTTACAGGGGAATGGGCAGGAACACTGAAGCTTTCTTT | CASSIYRGMGRNTEAFF
. | . | TRBJ1-6 | TRBV19 | TGTGCCAGTAGTCACCCAGGCTCCTATAATTCACCCCTCCACTTT | CASSHPGSYNSPLHF
. | . | TRBJ1-5 | TRBV7-2 | TGTGCCAGCAGCTTAGCGGCAGATTATCAGCCCCAGCATTTT | CASSLAADYQPQHF
. | TRBD1 | TRBJ2-7 | TRBV19 | TGTGCCAGTAGTATCGGTAAAGACAGGGGTCACGAGCAGTACTTC | CASSIGKDRGHEQYF
. | TRBD1 | TRBJ2-3 | TRBV3-1/TRBV3-2 | TGTGCCAGCAGCCTCGCGGACAGGGCCCCAGATACGCAGTATTTT | CASSLADRAPDTQYF
few | TRBD1 | TRBJ2-2 | TRBV27 | TGTGCCAGCAGGAGAGACAGGGTCACAACCGGGGAGCTGTTTTTT | CASRRDRVTTGELFF
. | TRBD1 | TRBJ2-5 | TRBV9 | TGTGCCAGCAGCGGCAGACAGGGGGCGACAGGAGAGACCCAGTACTTC | CASSGRQGATGETQYF
. | . | TRBJ2-1 | TRBV30 | TGTGCCTGGAGTGTACTAAGCGGCTACAATGAGCAGTTCTTC | CAWSVLSGYNEQFF
. | . | TRBJ1-5 | TRBV19 | TGTGCCAGTAGTATAGCGCGGCGTGGGCGGGGAAATCAGCCCCAGCATTTT | CASSIARRGRGNQPQHF
. | . | TRBJ1-3 | TRBV6-5 | TGTGCCAGCAGTCAGGGCTCTGGAAACACCATATATTTT | CASSQGSGNTIYF
once | . | TRBJ2-3 | TRBV6-2/TRBV6-3 | TGTGCCAGCAGTTACTCCGTGAGGGATACGCAGTATTTT | CASSYSVRDTQYF
. | . | TRBJ1-5 | TRBV19 | TGTGCCAGTAGTATAGGGTCTGGGCACAGGGCACCAAATCAGCCCCAGCATTTT | CASSIGSGHRAPNQPQHF
. | . | TRBJ1-1 | TRBV10-2 | TGCGCCAGCAGTGAGTCCGCAGGGTTTCCTGAAGCTTTCTTT | CASSESAGFPEAFF
. | TRBD2 | TRBJ2-3 | TRBV19 | TGTGCCAGTAGTGGACTAGCAGATACGCAGTATTTT | CASSGLADTQYF
. | TRBD1 | TRBJ2-1 | TRBV7-9 | TGTGCCAGCAGCTTAGATGGACAGGGTTGTGGGGTCGAGTGGTTCTTC | CASSLDGQGCGVEWFF
once | TRBD1 | TRBJ1-5 | TRBV3-1/TRBV3-2 | TGTGCCAGCAGCCAAGGGACAGGGTATTCGGGGCAGCCCCAGCATTTT | CASSQGTGYSGQPQHF
. | . | TRBJ1-6 | TRBV7-8 | TGTGCCAGCAGCTTAGGTAACAGGGCTAATTCACCCCTCCACTTT | CASSLGNRANSPLHF
. | . | TRBJ2-3 | TRBV24-1 | TGTGCCACGGAAGGGGGGGGAGCAACAGATACGCAGTATTTT | CATEGGGATDTQYF
once | . | TRBJ2-5 | TRBV5-4 | TGTGCCAGCAGCTTGGGGGCCCAAGAGACCCAGTACTTC | CASSLGAQETQYF
. | TRBD2 | TRBJ2-3 | TRBV4-2 | TGTGCCAGCAGCCAAGATCTTGGCGGGGGGGGTCAGTCGACAGATACGCAGTATTTT | CASSQDLGGGGQSTDTQYF
. | TRBD1 | TRBJ2-2 | TRBV9 | TGTGCCAGCAGCGACGAAAGGGGGCGACGCACCGGGGAGCTGTTTTTT | CASSDERGRRTGELFF
. | TRBD2 | TRBJ2-2 | TRBV24-1 | TGTGCCACCAGTGATTTACGGGGGGTCACCGGGGAGCTGTTTTTT | CATSDLRGVTGELFF